These 20 T cell receptor beta chains were sequenced from one sample in a study of blood T cell repertoires in COVID-19. Clones were sequenced by immunoSEQ multiplex PCR, and TCRdb holds only the in-frame ones, with some missing. In the table there are some 270,000 clones, roughly 85% of which are singletons. Source material: PBMCs or T cells enriched from blood (not recorded which). Every receptor here comes from a woman aged 50 to 65 with acute COVID-19.

The V gene is TRBV11-2, the J gene TRBJ1-5; D is ambiguous. Trimming shortened V by 0 bases and J by 7 bases, and 7 bases separated the two germline ends. The germline V gene encodes CDR1 SGHAT and CDR2 FQNNGV. The CDR3 is made up of 13 amino acids. This chain's CDR3 is CASSLDEEQPQHF. The CDR3 DNA reads as TGTGCCAGCAGCTTAGATGAGGAACAGCCCCAGCATTTT. Full variable domain (rest looked up from reference TRBV11-2 and TRBJ1-5): EAGVAQSPRYKIIEKRQSVAFWCNPISGHATLYWYQQILGQGPKLLIQFQNNGVVDDSQLPKDRFSAERLKGVDSTLKIQPAKLEDSAVYLCASSLDEEQPQHFGDGTRLSIL.

This clone is a singleton in its sample. V and J are TRBV5-4 and TRBJ1-2, with a tentative D call TRBD1 (5 bases). The CDR3 loop spans 15 amino acids. The ends were cut back, 0 bases at V and 5 bases at J, with 14 bases in the middle. Germline V gene sequence: CDR1 SGHNT, CDR2 YYREEE (reference sequence). The CDR3 DNA is TGTGCCAGCAGCTTGGGCCAGGGCCGTCTTTATGGCTACACCTTC. Translated: CASSLGQGRLYGYTF.

The genes are TRBV3-1 (or the pseudogene TRBV3-2) and TRBJ1-2, with D perhaps TRBD1 (6 bases). There are 14 residues in the CDR3. Germline assignment: CDR1 LGHDT and CDR2 YNNKEL (reference sequence). The V gene lost 8 bases and the J gene lost 1 base, with 14 bases spanning the gap. CDR3 DNA: TGTGCCAGCTCGGACAGCACGATTAACTATGGCTACACCTTC. Amino acid sequence: CASSDSTINYGYTF.

The CDR3 region has the DNA TGTGCCAGCAGGCCACAGGGAATAGGGGCCAACGTCCTGACTTTC. Translating gives CASRPQGIGANVLTF. The J gene is TRBJ2-6, the V gene TRBV6-5; weak D call: TRBD1 (6 bases). Trimming removed 6 bases at V and 4 bases at J, with 13 bases between. Per the germline V gene, CDR1 is MNHEY and CDR2 is SVGAGI. This CDR3 contains 15 residues.

This chain links TRBV12-5 with TRBJ1-3; D may be TRBD1 (5 bases). V shed 1 base and J shed 0 bases, with 10 bases lying between them. This CDR3 is 16 amino acids long. The germline V gene has CDR1 LGHNT and CDR2 FRNRAP. This CDR3 reads CASGLAQGHSGNTIYF. DNA for the CDR3: TGTGCTAGTGGTTTGGCCCAAGGACACTCTGGAAACACCATATATTTT.

The chain employs TRBV4-2 and TRBJ2-1; 8 bases match TRBD2. Per germline, CDR1 LGHNA and CDR2 YNFKEQ. The junction had 2 bases not matched to a gene; V was cut back by 3 bases and J by 1 base. The CDR3 contains 15 residues. DNA of the CDR3: TGTGCCAGCAGCCATCGGGAGGGATCCTACAATGAGCAGTTCTTC. It specifies CASSHREGSYNEQFF.

The rearrangement uses TRBV5-1 and TRBJ2-1; tentatively, D is TRBD1 (5 bases). CDR3 size: 16 residues. Germline CDR1 is SGHRS and CDR2 is YFSETQ. V lost 0 bases to trimming and J lost 7 bases, with 17 bases between them. The CDR3 here is CASSLGTGQLLNEQFF. The CDR3 bases are TGCGCCAGCAGCTTGGGAACAGGTCAATTATTGAATGAGCAGTTCTTC.

Written as DNA, the CDR3 is TGCAGTGCTAGTGGTCACTACGAGCAGTACTTC. This sequence encodes CSASGHYEQYF. The V gene is TRBV20-1, the J gene TRBJ2-7; D call uncertain. This CDR3 spans 11 amino acids. V was trimmed by 3 bases and J by 3 bases, leaving 6 bases between them. Germline lookup yields CDR1 DFQATT and CDR2 SNEGSKA (reference sequence).

This clone was observed a few times. The rearrangement joins TRBV20-1 to TRBJ2-1; a possible D gene is TRBD2 (6 bases). This CDR3 is 11 amino acids long. Germline V lookup: CDR1 DFQATT, CDR2 SNEGSKA (reference sequence). Trimming removed 3 bases from V and 9 bases from J, with 9 bases in between. CDR3 DNA sequence: TGCAGTGCTAGCAGTAGCGGTGAGCAGTTCTTC. Protein product: CSASSSGEQFF.

V gene TRBV5-1 combines with J gene TRBJ2-7, with 10 bases lining up with TRBD1. V dropped 6 bases and J dropped 7; count of bases not matched to a gene: 13. Germline CDR1 and CDR2: SGHRS and YFSETQ. This CDR3 spans 15 amino acids. The CDR3 nucleotides read TGCGCCAGCAACGCCGACGGACAGGGGGGTCGGGAGCAGTACTTC. Protein sequence: CASNADGQGGREQYF.

The chain links TRBV11-2 to TRBJ1-2; 7 bases are shared with TRBD1. This CDR3 comprises 16 residues. Germline lookup yields CDR1 SGHAT and CDR2 FQNNGV. V lost 5 bases, J lost 7 bases, and 16 bases stayed unmatched. Here the CDR3 reads CASSRSFRDRKAGYTF. In DNA, the CDR3 is TGTGCCAGCAGCCGGTCGTTCCGGGACAGAAAGGCTGGCTACACCTTC.

V and J are TRBV20-1 and TRBJ2-2; 9 bases fit TRBD2. Trimming removed 3 bases from V and 6 bases from J; junction bases left unmatched: 5. The germline CDR1 and CDR2 sequences are DFQATT and SNEGSKA (reference sequence). CDR3 length: 14 residues. The CDR3 sequence is CSASSIAGAGELFF. The CDR3 nucleotides read TGCAGTGCTAGTAGTATAGCGGGGGCCGGGGAGCTGTTTTTT.

In DNA, the CDR3 is TGTGCCAGCAGCTTGCAGGGGTTAAAGGTGGAAGCTTTCTTT. Encoded protein: CASSLQGLKVEAFF. The gene calls are TRBV5-8 and TRBJ1-1, with D possibly TRBD1 on 6 matching bases. The CDR3 is 14 residues long. V lost 1 base, J lost 8 bases, and 15 bases lay in between. Germline V gene sequence: CDR1 SGHTS, CDR2 YDEGEE.

The gene calls are TRBV11-2 and TRBJ1-1; D not resolved. Germline CDR1 and CDR2: SGHAT and FQNNGV. CDR3 size: 11 residues. V was shortened by 3 bases and J by 4 bases, with 3 bases between the two germline ends. The CDR3 loop is CASSLSTEAFF. The CDR3 nucleotides are TGTGCCAGCAGCTTGAGCACTGAAGCTTTCTTT.

This chain links TRBV27 with TRBJ1-1; 12 bases match TRBD1. With V trimmed by 6 bases and J by 8 bases, 7 bases remained unmatched. The CDR3 loop spans 14 amino acids. CDR1 and CDR2 (germline): MNHEY, SMNVEV (reference sequence). The DNA for the CDR3 is TGTGCCAGCAGCTCCCCGGGACAGGGGGCCGAAGCTTTCTTT. It yields the protein CASSSPGQGAEAFF.

V is TRBV7-2 and J is TRBJ2-1; no firm D call. This CDR3 is 13 amino acids long. Germline loops: CDR1 SGHTA, CDR2 FQGNSA. V was shortened by 1 base and J by 6 bases, with 7 bases between the two germline ends. CDR3 in amino acids: CASSLGQSNEQFF. The CDR3 DNA reads as TGTGCCAGCAGCTTAGGCCAGTCCAATGAGCAGTTCTTC.

The V and J genes are TRBV24-1 and TRBJ2-7; TRBD1 aligns across 8 bases. Germline V gene lookup returns CDR1 KGHDR and CDR2 SFDVKD. The CDR3 is 18 residues long. V was pared by 4 bases and J by 0 bases, with 13 bases of the junction left unmatched. CDR3 sequence: CATSDPNPGQEISYEQYF. The CDR3 DNA follows: TGTGCCACCAGTGACCCAAATCCGGGACAGGAAATCTCCTACGAGCAGTACTTC.

The chain carries TRBV10-1 and TRBJ2-7, with D hard to call. V was shortened by 4 bases and J by 7 bases, with 11 bases between the two germline ends. Germline assignment: CDR1 WNHNN and CDR2 SYGVQD (reference sequence). The CDR3 has 12 residues. DNA of the CDR3: TGCGCCAGCAGTGCTACCCTGAAGGAGCAGTACTTC. This translates into CASSATLKEQYF.

J is TRBJ2-3 and V is TRBV9, with D possibly matching TRBD1 (5 bases). This CDR3 has 16 residues. Trimming left V 4 bases short and J 0 bases short, with 15 bases between. Germline values: CDR1 SGDLS, CDR2 YYNGEE. CDR3 nucleotide sequence: TGTGCCAGCAGCCCAAAGAAGGGGATTAGCACAGATACGCAGTATTTT. This sequence encodes CASSPKKGISTDTQYF.

The chain is built from TRBV11-2 and TRBJ2-2; 9 bases align to TRBD1. Trimming removed 0 bases from V and 0 bases from J; junction bases left unmatched: 5. Germline-derived CDR1 and CDR2 are SGHAT and FQNNGV. This CDR3 comprises 18 residues. The CDR3 here is CASSLEQGAYANTGELFF. The CDR3 bases are TGTGCCAGCAGCTTAGAACAGGGGGCTTACGCGAACACCGGGGAGCTGTTTTTT.